The rows below give T cell receptor beta chains drawn from one sample of a study of CD8 T cells in ankylosing spondylitis. TCRdb re-called the 5' RACE reads with MiXCR, one entry per CDR3 protein. Of tens of thousands of distinct CDR3 sequences listed, 2.5% to 3% are singletons. Specimen: blood, either unsorted or a sorted T cell fraction (not recorded which). The receptors originated from a male donor with ankylosing spondylitis or in good health (not recorded which). CDR3s include the opening cysteine and the closing phenylalanine or tryptophan. The order of the fields is J gene, clone size, D gene, V gene, CDR3 DNA, CDR3 protein. D genes are given only for firm matches. A row's size may be missing; if present it is once, few, many or a size class.

TRBJ2-1 | many | - | TRBV9 | TGTGCCAGCAGCGTAGCGCCGGGAAGGAGGAATGAGCAGTTCTTC | CASSVAPGRRNEQFF
TRBJ2-3 | many | - | TRBV9 | TGTGCCAGCAGCGTAGGGTCCCGCTGGGCAGATACGCAGTATTTT | CASSVGSRWADTQYF
TRBJ2-3 | many | - | TRBV9 | TGTGCCAGCAGCTCCCTGGGCTACACAGATACGCAGTATTTT | CASSSLGYTDTQYF
TRBJ1-4 | many | TRBD1 | TRBV9 | TGTGCCAGCAGCCCTAGGACAGGGGAGAAACTGTTTTTT | CASSPRTGEKLFF
TRBJ2-7 | few | - | TRBV9 | TGTGCCAGCAGCGACCCTAGGGGGGTGTACTCCGAGCAGTACTTC | CASSDPRGVYSEQYF
TRBJ2-1 | many | - | TRBV9 | TGTGCCAGCAGCGTAGCGGGAGCGGGCAATGAGCAGTTCTTC | CASSVAGAGNEQFF
TRBJ2-4 | many | - | TRBV9 | TGTGCCAGCAGCGTAGCCCCCGGGGGAGGCAAAAACATTCAGTACTTC | CASSVAPGGGKNIQYF
TRBJ2-1 | many | TRBD1 | TRBV9 | TGTGCCAGCAGCGCGGGACAGGGGACGTACAATGAGCAGTTCTTC | CASSAGQGTYNEQFF
TRBJ2-1 | many | TRBD2 | TRBV9 | TGTGCCAGCAGCCCACTAGCGGGAGGCCCCTACAATGAGCAGTTCTTC | CASSPLAGGPYNEQFF
TRBJ2-2 | many | - | TRBV9 | TGTGCCAGCAGCGTAGCGCAGGGGGGCACCGGGGAGCTGTTTTTT | CASSVAQGGTGELFF
TRBJ2-1 | - | TRBD2 | TRBV9 | TGTGCCAGCAGCGAGACTAGCGGGAAAGGGACTGAGCAGTTCTTC | CASSETSGKGTEQFF
TRBJ2-1 | medium-sized | - | TRBV9 | TGTGCCAGCAGCGTTACGGTGAGCGATGAGCAGTTCTTC | CASSVTVSDEQFF
TRBJ2-5 | many | - | TRBV9 | TGTGCCAGCAGCGTAGGGAGTTTCGCCCAAGAGACCCAGTACTTC | CASSVGSFAQETQYF
TRBJ2-2 | few | - | TRBV9 | TGTGCCAGCAGCGCCAGAACTAGCACGAACACCGGGGAGCTGTTTTTT | CASSARTSTNTGELFF
TRBJ2-7 | many | TRBD2 | TRBV9 | TGTGCCAGCAGCTTCGGGACTAGCTCCTACGAGCAGTACTTC | CASSFGTSSYEQYF
TRBJ2-1 | many | TRBD1 | TRBV9 | TGTGCCAGCAGCGTATCCATCAGCTCGGACAGGGGTCGTGATGAGCAGTTCTTC | CASSVSISSDRGRDEQFF
TRBJ2-7 | - | - | TRBV9 | TGTGCCAGCAGCGTAGGATTTACGGTAGCCTACGAGCAGTACTTC | CASSVGFTVAYEQYF
TRBJ2-5 | many | TRBD2 | TRBV9 | TGTGCCAGCAGCGCCCGACTAGCTCAAGAGACCCAGTACTTC | CASSARLAQETQYF
TRBJ2-1 | many | TRBD2 | TRBV9 | TGTGCCAGCAGCCCCTTGAGCGGGGTCAATAACAATGAGCAGTTCTTC | CASSPLSGVNNNEQFF
TRBJ2-5 | many | - | TRBV9 | TGTGCCAGCAGCGCGGGGGCGTCGCAAGAGACCCAGTACTTC | CASSAGASQETQYF
TRBJ1-2 | - | - | TRBV9 | TGTGCCAGCAGCCCCGGACAGTCCGGGGGCTACACCTTC | CASSPGQSGGYTF
TRBJ2-7 | many | - | TRBV9 | TGTGCCAGCAGCGGAGCCGGGGACTCCTACGAGCAGTACTTC | CASSGAGDSYEQYF
TRBJ2-7 | many | - | TRBV9 | TGTGCCAGCAGCGAGACAGTATCCTACGAGCAGTACTTC | CASSETVSYEQYF
TRBJ2-5 | many | - | TRBV9 | TGTGCCAGCAGCGTAGGCAGACCGACACAAGAGACCCAGTACTTC | CASSVGRPTQETQYF
TRBJ1-5 | many | - | TRBV9 | TGTGCCAGCAGCGTAGCGGCAGACGGCGATCAGCCCCAGCATTTT | CASSVAADGDQPQHF
TRBJ2-6 | many | TRBD1 | TRBV25-1 | TGTGCCAGCGCTCACAGGGGATCCGGGGCCAACGTCCTGACTTTC | CASAHRGSGANVLTF
TRBJ2-3 | many | - | TRBV9 | TGTGCCAGCAGCGTAGAAAGCGTTATCACAGATACGCAGTATTTT | CASSVESVITDTQYF
TRBJ1-5 | - | TRBD1 | TRBV9 | TGTGCCACCAGCCCCCGACAGGGCACAGATACGCAGCATTTT | CATSPRQGTDTQHF
TRBJ2-1 | many | - | TRBV9 | TGTGCCAGCAGCGTGATAGCAACCCAGGGTGAGCAGTTCTTC | CASSVIATQGEQFF
TRBJ2-4 | many | TRBD2 | TRBV9 | TGTGCCAGCAGCGCCCCAACTAGCGGGTTAGCCAAAAACATTCAGTACTTC | CASSAPTSGLAKNIQYF
TRBJ2-1 | - | - | TRBV9 | TGTGCCAGCAGCGCAGCTTGGGTAGCGCGCGTCAATGAGCAGTTCTTC | CASSAAWVARVNEQFF
TRBJ2-7 | many | TRBD1 | TRBV9 | TGTGCCAGCAGCTCACGGGACAGCTCCTACGAGCAGTACTTC | CASSSRDSSYEQYF
TRBJ2-3 | few | TRBD2 | TRBV9 | TGTGCCAGCAGCCCACTCCTAGCGGGGAGCACAGATACGCAGTATTTT | CASSPLLAGSTDTQYF
TRBJ2-1 | many | - | TRBV9 | TGTGCCAGCAGCCTTCGCGGAGGGGGGAGCTCCTACAATGAGCAGTTCTTC | CASSLRGGGSSYNEQFF
TRBJ1-2 | many | TRBD1 | TRBV9 | TGTGCCAGCAGCGTAGCGGCAGGGGGCGATGGCTACACCTTC | CASSVAAGGDGYTF
TRBJ2-7 | many | TRBD1 | TRBV9 | TGTGCCAGCAGCAAAATGACAGGGTACGAGCAGTACTTC | CASSKMTGYEQYF
TRBJ2-3 | - | TRBD2 | TRBV9 | TGTGCCAGCAGCGCGGGGACTAGCGGGAGCACAGATACGCAGTATTTT | CASSAGTSGSTDTQYF
TRBJ1-1 | many | - | TRBV9 | TGTGCCAGCAGCGCGCCGGGAGGGTCATTGAACACTGAAGCTTTCTTT | CASSAPGGSLNTEAFF
TRBJ2-2 | many | - | TRBV9 | TGTGCCAGCAGCGTAGCGATTTCGAACACCGGGGAGCTGTTTTTT | CASSVAISNTGELFF
TRBJ1-2 | many | TRBD1 | TRBV9 | TGTGCCAGCAGCCCAGGACAGGGACCCTATGGCTACACCTTC | CASSPGQGPYGYTF
TRBJ2-5 | many | - | TRBV9 | TGTGCCAGCAGCGTAGTTGGATCCCCAGAATTTGAGACCCAGTACTTC | CASSVVGSPEFETQYF
TRBJ2-5 | many | - | TRBV9 | TGTGCCAGCAGCGTAGCCGGGGATGAAGAGACCCAGTACTTC | CASSVAGDEETQYF
TRBJ2-5 | many | - | TRBV9 | TGTGCCAGCAGCGCCAAGGGGGGGGGTCAAGAGACCCAGTACTTC | CASSAKGGGQETQYF
TRBJ2-2 | - | - | TRBV9 | TGTGCCAGCAGCGTATCCCCCTGGACCACATCGGCCGGGGAGCTGTTTTTT | CASSVSPWTTSAGELFF
TRBJ2-5 | many | TRBD2 | TRBV9 | TGTGCCAGCAGCGGTCACCTAGCGGGAGGACAAGAGACCCAGTACTTC | CASSGHLAGGQETQYF
TRBJ2-7 | many | TRBD1 | TRBV9 | TGTGCCAGCAGCGTCGGACAGGGGGCCGTCCACGAGCAGTACTTC | CASSVGQGAVHEQYF
TRBJ2-7 | many | TRBD1 | TRBV9 | TGTGCCAGCAGCGTAGGGGACAGGGGGGCCTACGAGCAGTACTTC | CASSVGDRGAYEQYF
TRBJ2-2 | many | - | TRBV9 | TGTGCCAGCAGCGTAGGGCCCGAGGTAACCGGGGAGCTGTTTTTT | CASSVGPEVTGELFF
TRBJ2-1 | many | - | TRBV9 | TGTGCCAGCAGCGTAGCTACTTCAACCCCCCAGCAGTTCTTC | CASSVATSTPQQFF
TRBJ2-7 | many | - | TRBV6-7 | TGTGCCAGCAGTTACTACCCCACCGACAGGTGGGGAAAGTCGGGAGAGCAGTACTTC | CASSYYPTDRWGKSGEQYF
TRBJ2-2 | many | TRBD2 | TRBV9 | TGTGCCAGCAGCGTAGCCGGGGGGAGCACCGGGGAGCTGTTTTTT | CASSVAGGSTGELFF
TRBJ2-5 | many | - | TRBV9 | TGTGCCAGCAGCGCGGACAGTCAAGAGACCCAGTACTTC | CASSADSQETQYF
TRBJ2-3 | many | - | TRBV9 | TGTGCCAGCAGCGTAGTGGTGGGAGCCGCAGATACGCAGTATTTT | CASSVVVGAADTQYF
TRBJ2-2 | many | - | TRBV9 | TGTGCCAGCAGCACGGGAGAATTTGCCGGGGAGCTGTTTTTT | CASSTGEFAGELFF
TRBJ2-1 | many | - | TRBV21-1 | TGTGCCAGCAGCAAAGCCAGGACTAGCGGGAGAGTGACGGTTGAGCAGTTCTTC | CASSKARTSGRVTVEQFF
TRBJ2-2 | many | TRBD2 | TRBV9 | TGTGCCAGCAGCGGATTAGCGGGAGGGCAGGCCGGGGAGCTGTTTTTT | CASSGLAGGQAGELFF
TRBJ2-2 | - | - | TRBV9 | TGTGCCAGCAGCGTAGGTCCCTCGGGACGGGGCACCGGGGAGCTGTTTTTT | CASSVGPSGRGTGELFF
TRBJ2-6 | many | TRBD2 | TRBV9 | TGTGCCAGCAGCGTAGCTCCTAGCGGGAATACTGGGGCCAACGTCCTGACTTTC | CASSVAPSGNTGANVLTF
TRBJ2-7 | many | - | TRBV23-1 | TGCGCCAGCAGTCTCCTGGCAGGGCACTCCTACGAGCAGTACTTC | CASSLLAGHSYEQYF